A selection of T cell receptor beta chains follows, all from one sample in a study of blood T cell repertoires in COVID-19. Sequencing was performed with immunoSEQ multiplex PCR; in TCRdb, only in-frame clones are kept and a portion is missing. The data show just under 90,000 clones, 70% to 90% seen once. Sequences were obtained from peripheral blood. The receptors were gathered from a man in his sixties with acute or convalescent COVID-19. Both conserved end residues are part of each CDR3. The D gene is left open where the match is weak. Only part of the rows carry a size: once, few, many, or a class if the clone is expanded.

- - TRBJ1-1 TRBV10-3 TGTGCCATAAGCCAGAGGGTGAACACTGAAGCTTTCTTT CAISQRVNTEAFF
- - TRBJ1-1 TRBV7-9 TGTGCCAGCAGCTTATTCATCAGGGAGGACACTGAAGCTTTCTTT CASSLFIREDTEAFF
- - TRBJ2-5 TRBV19 TGTGCCAGTAGTCACCGGGATGGGGAGACCCAGTACTTC CASSHRDGETQYF
few - TRBJ2-2 TRBV11-3 TGTGCCAGCAGCTTAGGAGGAGGGACAGCTTACACCGGGGAGCTGTTTTTT CASSLGGGTAYTGELFF
- TRBD2 TRBJ2-1 TRBV7-6 TGTGCCAGCATCGGCGGGAGGGGAGGTGAGCAGTTCTTC CASIGGRGGEQFF
- - TRBJ2-1 TRBV5-6 TGTGCCAGCAGCTTTCGGGGAATTGGTAACAATGAGCAGTTCTTC CASSFRGIGNNEQFF
- TRBD1 TRBJ1-6 TRBV27 TGTGCCAGCAGTCCGACAGGGTTGCCCCTCCACTTT CASSPTGLPLHF
- - TRBJ2-1 TRBV24-1 TGTGCCACCAGTGATCAGGGGGACTTTGACTACAATGAGCAGTTCTTC CATSDQGDFDYNEQFF
- TRBD1 TRBJ1-5 TRBV19 TGTGCCAGTAGCCCGACAGGGACGGGCAATCAGCCCCAGCATTTT CASSPTGTGNQPQHF
- TRBD2 TRBJ2-1 TRBV7-3 TGTGCCAGCAGCCACGGGCTAGCGGAATACAATGAGCAGTTCTTC CASSHGLAEYNEQFF
- TRBD2 TRBJ2-3 TRBV7-9 TGTGCCAGCAGCTCAACGACTAGCGGGGAACCAGATACGCAGTATTTT CASSSTTSGEPDTQYF
once TRBD1 TRBJ1-2 TRBV9 TGTGCCAGCAGCGCCCTACCGGGACAGGGTGTCTATGGCTACACCTTC CASSALPGQGVYGYTF
- - TRBJ1-2 TRBV7-9 TGTGCCAGCACAATTATCCCTAGAGGTGGCTACACCTTC CASTIIPRGGYTF
- - TRBJ1-3 TRBV3-1/TRBV3-2 TGTGCCAGCAGCCTCGTGGGCGGGTCTGGAAACACCATATATTTT CASSLVGGSGNTIYF
few - TRBJ1-5 TRBV3-1/TRBV3-2 TGTGCCAGCAGCCAAGGCGACACCATGAATCAGCCCCAGCATTTT CASSQGDTMNQPQHF
- TRBD2 TRBJ2-7 TRBV3-1/TRBV3-2 TGTGCCAGCAGCCGGTCGCGGGAGGCGTACGAGCAGTACTTC CASSRSREAYEQYF
- - TRBJ2-5 TRBV27 TGTGCCAGCCCCCTATCCCCAGAGACCCAGTACTTC CASPLSPETQYF
- - TRBJ2-7 TRBV19 TGTGCCAGTAGTATAGGCAGAACCTACGAGCAGTACTTC CASSIGRTYEQYF
- - TRBJ2-1 TRBV5-1 TGCGCCAGCAGGATTGAGGGTGGTGAGCAGTTCTTC CASRIEGGEQFF
- TRBD2 TRBJ2-3 TRBV7-6 TGTGCCAGCAGCTTATATAGCGGGGGGACGGATACGCAGTATTTT CASSLYSGGTDTQYF
- - TRBJ1-1 TRBV12-5 TGTGCTAGTGGTCCTCATCAGGGGAACACTGAAGCTTTCTTT CASGPHQGNTEAFF
few TRBD2 TRBJ2-7 TRBV7-8 TGTGCCAGCAGCTTCGGGGGTTTACTAGCGGGGGACTACGAGCAGTACTTC CASSFGGLLAGDYEQYF
- TRBD2 TRBJ2-7 TRBV9 TGTGCCAGCAGCGTAGTAAATAGCGGGAGGAAATACTTC CASSVVNSGRKYF
- TRBD2 TRBJ2-7 TRBV7-4 TGTGCCAGCAGCTTAGCCCTAGCGGGGGGACTCTACGAGCAGTACTTC CASSLALAGGLYEQYF
- TRBD1 TRBJ2-7 TRBV9 TGTGCCAGCAGCGTAGGGGGGACAGGGCTCCACGAGCAGTACTTC CASSVGGTGLHEQYF
- - TRBJ1-4 TRBV19 TGTGCCAGTAATGTCCAGGGGCACACAACTAATGAAAAACTGTTTTTT CASNVQGHTTNEKLFF
- TRBD1 TRBJ2-5 TRBV10-3 TGTGCCATGGGGTCGGGACAGGGAGAGACCCAGTACTTC CAMGSGQGETQYF
once - TRBJ2-7 TRBV5-1 TGCGCCAGCAGCTCCCTAGGGGTGGACGAGCAGTACTTC CASSSLGVDEQYF
- - TRBJ2-5 TRBV27 TGTGCCAGCAGTTCCCGGAGACAGATGTACCAAGAGACCCAGTACTTC CASSSRRQMYQETQYF
- - TRBJ2-2 TRBV10-1 TGCGCCAGCGGACAGACGAACACCGGGGAGCTGTTTTTT CASGQTNTGELFF
- TRBD2 TRBJ2-4 TRBV27 TGTGCCAGCAGTTTATCGATGGGAGGGTTCGGCAAAAACATTCAGTACTTC CASSLSMGGFGKNIQYF
- - TRBJ2-1 TRBV5-4 TGTGCCAGCAGCTTCAGGGAGGATGAGCAGTTCTTC CASSFREDEQFF
- TRBD2 TRBJ2-1 TRBV5-1 TGCGCCAGCCGTCGTGGGGCGGGAGGTAGTTACAATGAGCAGTTCTTC CASRRGAGGSYNEQFF
- TRBD2 TRBJ2-2 TRBV19 TGTGCCAGTAATATACCGGGACTAGCGGGGTTCGCGAACACCGGGGAGCTGTTTTTT CASNIPGLAGFANTGELFF
- - TRBJ1-1 TRBV3-1/TRBV3-2 TGTGCCAGCGCTACAGGGAACACTGAAGCTTTCTTT CASATGNTEAFF
- TRBD1 TRBJ1-4 TRBV27 TGTGCCAGCAGGCGACAGGGGGAGTCTGAAAAACTGTTTTTT CASRRQGESEKLFF
- TRBD1 TRBJ1-2 TRBV9 TGTGCCAGCAGTTCACAGGGGGCTCATGGCTACACCTTC CASSSQGAHGYTF
- - TRBJ2-7 TRBV25-1 TGTGCCAGCAGCACCGCCGGGGGAATTGGGGAGCAGTACTTC CASSTAGGIGEQYF
- TRBD1 TRBJ1-1 TRBV10-3 TGTGCCATCAGTGACTACAGGGGGGACACTGAAGCTTTCTTT CAISDYRGDTEAFF
- TRBD1 TRBJ2-7 TRBV19 TGTGCCAGTAGTAGGGACAGGGCAGGCTACGAGCAGTACTTC CASSRDRAGYEQYF
once - TRBJ2-5 TRBV11-2 TGTGCCAGCAGCTTAGGATCCCAGGGAGAGACCCAGTACTTC CASSLGSQGETQYF
- TRBD2 TRBJ2-3 TRBV19 TGTGCCAGTAGTACCCCCACCGGACTAGCGGGAGCTACAGATACGCAGTATTTT CASSTPTGLAGATDTQYF
- - TRBJ1-2 TRBV27 TGTGCCAGCAGTTTCGGTGAGGCATTGCCGATCTATGGCTACACCTTC CASSFGEALPIYGYTF
- - TRBJ2-6 TRBV29-1 TGCAGCGTTGATGTATCTGGGGCCAACGTCCTGACTTTC CSVDVSGANVLTF
- TRBD1 TRBJ1-6 TRBV2 TGTGCCAGCAAACAGGGGTTGGTATCACCCCTCCACTTT CASKQGLVSPLHF
- TRBD1 TRBJ1-1 TRBV27 TGTGCCAGCAGGCGCAGGGGGCCCACTGAAGCTTTCTTT CASRRRGPTEAFF
- - TRBJ1-1 TRBV27 TGTGCCAGCAGTTTGACAACTCCCCTGAACACTGAAGCTTTCTTT CASSLTTPLNTEAFF
few TRBD2 TRBJ2-1 TRBV24-1 TGTGCCACCAGTGTGAGCGGGGGGGCCAGTGAGCAGTTCTTC CATSVSGGASEQFF
- - TRBJ2-7 TRBV2 TGTGCCAGCAGCCAAGACCCTGGACAGCCAACCTACGAGCAGTACTTC CASSQDPGQPTYEQYF
- - TRBJ2-1 TRBV25-1 TGTGCCAGCAGTCCCGGCTACAATGAGCAGTTCTTC CASSPGYNEQFF